Given below is one TCR beta chain in context. As yet, its antigen is unknown. Additional DNA sequences in this sample encode the identical CDR3. Trimming pared 0 bases from V and 0 bases from J, leaving 8 bases between. The CDR3 consists of 15 residues. The germline gives CDR1 SGHRS, CDR2 YFSETQ. The data stem from a study of beta chain features in type 1 diabetes. Study-wide points: Across patients, naive, central memory and Treg TCRB repertoires exhibited apparently greater similarity than was observed across healthy donors. At VDJ recombination sites, type 1 diabetes patients had fewer insertions and more deleted nucleotides. Across all four CD4+ subsets, people with type 1 diabetes showed modestly shorter TCRB CDR3s.

One heparinised draw of blood, averaging around 120 mL, came from each donor. CD45RO/CCR7/CD25/CD127/CD95/CD27 separated CD4+ naive, central memory, regulatory and stem cell-like memory cells by sorting. The entirety of the isolated RNA underwent reverse transcription, so expressed TCRB transcripts were sequenced. Produced via immunoSEQ multiplex PCR; TCRdb's table is partial and in-frame only. Found here are roughly 290,000 clones, 15% of them singletons; the top ten hold 0.015% to 0.019%. The genes are TRBV5-1 and TRBJ2-3, with a possible D match to TRBD2 (6 bases). Material for sequencing was naive CD4+ T cells from blood. This TCR came from a man between 18 and 29 years old with type 1 diabetes. CDR3 sequence reads: CASSLGRGSTDTQYF. CDR3 nucleotide sequence: TGCGCCAGCAGCTTGGGGCGGGGTAGCACAGATACGCAGTATTTT.